This T cell receptor beta chain appears in the sequencing data of a study of identical twins. This clonotype was detected a few times. The CDR3 extends over 15 amino acids. Unmatched junction bases numbered 3, after V lost 3 bases and J lost 4 bases. Germline V gene data show CDR1 as SGHAT and CDR2 as FQNNGV. A template switching step contributed a universal primer site, while unique molecular identifiers were present in the cDNA. TCRdb reprocessed the 5' RACE reads with MiXCR, giving one entry per CDR3 protein. Of roughly 490,000 distinct CDR3 sequences detected, approximately 14% appear once; the ten largest clones hold about 1%. These sequences were also reported in another study, on yellow fever vaccine responses in identical twins. That work states: As reported, the vaccine T cell response of twins seemed partly convergent and partly personalized.

The TCR originated in a woman aged 18-30 years in good health. Material for sequencing was CD4+ T cells sorted from blood. V and J are TRBV11-2 and TRBJ2-3, with 11 bases matching TRBD2. CDR3 in amino acids: CASSFRLAGPDTQYF. The DNA of the CDR3 is TGTGCCAGCAGCTTTCGACTAGCGGGGCCAGATACGCAGTATTTT. The entire variable domain, with the rest obtained from reference TRBV11-2 and TRBJ2-3, is as follows: EAGVAQSPRYKIIEKRQSVAFWCNPISGHATLYWYQQILGQGPKLLIQFQNNGVVDDSQLPKDRFSAERLKGVDSTLKIQPAKLEDSAVYLCASSFRLAGPDTQYFGPGTRLTVL.